These T cell receptor beta chains were read from a single sample in a study of PD-L1 blockade in urothelial cancer. Clones were sequenced by immunoSEQ multiplex PCR, and TCRdb holds only the in-frame ones, with some missing. Of 30,000 to 35,000 clones in the sample, 75% to 85% were seen once. The source was PBMCs, collected around atezolizumab (anti-PD-L1) treatment. These receptor sequences come from a man in his 60s with urothelial cancer. Each CDR3 is given with its conserved first and last residue. Each record gives: V gene, J gene, clone size, D gene, CDR3 protein, CDR3 DNA. The D gene is left open where the match is weak. Size values are once, few and many counts, or a class for expanded clones, and some rows have none.

V gene: TRBV29-1
J gene: TRBJ2-5
clone size: .
D gene: .
CDR3 protein: CSVEDPARGQETQYF
CDR3 DNA: TGCAGCGTTGAAGATCCGGCTAGAGGGCAAGAGACCCAGTACTTC

V gene: TRBV9
J gene: TRBJ2-6
clone size: .
D gene: TRBD1
CDR3 protein: CASSVGTGDYSGANVLTF
CDR3 DNA: TGTGCCAGCAGCGTAGGGACAGGTGATTACTCTGGGGCCAACGTCCTGACTTTC

V gene: TRBV5-1
J gene: TRBJ1-1
clone size: .
D gene: .
CDR3 protein: CASSLGFGVGISTEAFF
CDR3 DNA: TGCGCCAGCAGCTTGGGGTTCGGGGTAGGGATTTCCACTGAAGCTTTCTTT

V gene: TRBV6-1
J gene: TRBJ1-1
clone size: .
D gene: TRBD1
CDR3 protein: CASKIDRDTEAFF
CDR3 DNA: TGTGCCAGCAAAATCGACAGGGACACTGAAGCTTTCTTT

V gene: TRBV9
J gene: TRBJ1-2
clone size: .
D gene: .
CDR3 protein: CASSVDNNYGYTF
CDR3 DNA: TGTGCCAGCAGCGTAGACAATAACTATGGCTACACCTTC

V gene: TRBV7-2
J gene: TRBJ1-5
clone size: .
D gene: .
CDR3 protein: CASSLGPEGNQPQHF
CDR3 DNA: TGTGCCAGCAGCTTAGGGCCGGAGGGCAATCAGCCCCAGCATTTT

V gene: TRBV6-1
J gene: TRBJ2-1
clone size: .
D gene: .
CDR3 protein: CASSEGSPFF
CDR3 DNA: TGTGCCAGCAGTGAAGGGAGCCCGTTCTTC

V gene: TRBV10-3
J gene: TRBJ2-2
clone size: .
D gene: TRBD1
CDR3 protein: CAIRERTGSTGELFF
CDR3 DNA: TGTGCCATCAGGGAACGGACAGGATCCACCGGGGAGCTGTTTTTT

V gene: TRBV7-2
J gene: TRBJ2-4
clone size: .
D gene: TRBD1
CDR3 protein: CASSPITTGSIQYF
CDR3 DNA: TGTGCCAGCAGCCCGATAACGACAGGGAGCATTCAGTACTTC

V gene: TRBV5-5
J gene: TRBJ2-1
clone size: .
D gene: .
CDR3 protein: CASSLEARGLYEQFF
CDR3 DNA: TGTGCCAGCAGCTTGGAAGCCAGGGGTTTGTATGAGCAGTTCTTC

V gene: TRBV6-1
J gene: TRBJ2-5
clone size: .
D gene: TRBD2
CDR3 protein: CASSEAGILAGGETQYF
CDR3 DNA: TGTGCCAGCAGTGAAGCTGGCATACTAGCGGGGGGTGAGACCCAGTACTTC

V gene: TRBV6-5
J gene: TRBJ1-1
clone size: .
D gene: .
CDR3 protein: CASSSPAGMNTEAFF
CDR3 DNA: TGTGCCAGCAGTAGCCCAGCGGGGATGAACACTGAAGCTTTCTTT

V gene: TRBV5-1
J gene: TRBJ1-2
clone size: .
D gene: TRBD1
CDR3 protein: CASSSDRANYGYTF
CDR3 DNA: TGCGCCAGCAGCTCGGACAGGGCTAACTATGGCTACACCTTC

V gene: TRBV4-1
J gene: TRBJ2-3
clone size: .
D gene: TRBD2
CDR3 protein: CASSQALAGGVDTQYF
CDR3 DNA: TGCGCCAGCAGCCAAGCGCTAGCGGGGGGGGTAGATACGCAGTATTTT

V gene: TRBV19
J gene: TRBJ2-1
clone size: once
D gene: TRBD2
CDR3 protein: CASSIVGTSGRGNEQFF
CDR3 DNA: TGTGCCAGTAGTATAGTCGGGACTAGCGGGAGGGGAAATGAGCAGTTCTTC

V gene: TRBV6-5
J gene: TRBJ1-2
clone size: .
D gene: TRBD1
CDR3 protein: CASSRRDRNYGYTF
CDR3 DNA: TGTGCCAGCAGCCGAAGGGACAGAAACTATGGCTACACCTTC

V gene: TRBV19
J gene: TRBJ1-4
clone size: large
D gene: TRBD1
CDR3 protein: CASRSGTGDLGLFF
CDR3 DNA: TGTGCCAGTAGATCCGGGACAGGGGATTTGGGTCTGTTTTTT

V gene: TRBV5-6
J gene: TRBJ1-5
clone size: .
D gene: .
CDR3 protein: CASRMQGSNQPQHF
CDR3 DNA: TGTGCCAGCAGGATGCAGGGTAGCAATCAGCCCCAGCATTTT

V gene: TRBV10-1
J gene: TRBJ2-7
clone size: .
D gene: TRBD2
CDR3 protein: CASGRRREGSYEQYF
CDR3 DNA: TGCGCCAGCGGAAGAAGGCGGGAGGGCTCCTACGAGCAGTACTTC

V gene: TRBV30
J gene: TRBJ2-6
clone size: .
D gene: .
CDR3 protein: CAWSAGWSGANVLTF
CDR3 DNA: TGTGCCTGGAGTGCCGGTTGGTCTGGGGCCAACGTCCTGACTTTC

V gene: TRBV5-1
J gene: TRBJ1-1
clone size: .
D gene: TRBD1
CDR3 protein: CASSLATGTTEAFF
CDR3 DNA: TGCGCCAGCAGCTTGGCGACAGGGACCACTGAAGCTTTCTTT

V gene: TRBV10-1
J gene: TRBJ2-6
clone size: .
D gene: TRBD2
CDR3 protein: CASSEMAGGFGANVLTF
CDR3 DNA: TGCGCCAGCAGTGAGATGGCGGGGGGCTTTGGGGCCAACGTCCTGACTTTC